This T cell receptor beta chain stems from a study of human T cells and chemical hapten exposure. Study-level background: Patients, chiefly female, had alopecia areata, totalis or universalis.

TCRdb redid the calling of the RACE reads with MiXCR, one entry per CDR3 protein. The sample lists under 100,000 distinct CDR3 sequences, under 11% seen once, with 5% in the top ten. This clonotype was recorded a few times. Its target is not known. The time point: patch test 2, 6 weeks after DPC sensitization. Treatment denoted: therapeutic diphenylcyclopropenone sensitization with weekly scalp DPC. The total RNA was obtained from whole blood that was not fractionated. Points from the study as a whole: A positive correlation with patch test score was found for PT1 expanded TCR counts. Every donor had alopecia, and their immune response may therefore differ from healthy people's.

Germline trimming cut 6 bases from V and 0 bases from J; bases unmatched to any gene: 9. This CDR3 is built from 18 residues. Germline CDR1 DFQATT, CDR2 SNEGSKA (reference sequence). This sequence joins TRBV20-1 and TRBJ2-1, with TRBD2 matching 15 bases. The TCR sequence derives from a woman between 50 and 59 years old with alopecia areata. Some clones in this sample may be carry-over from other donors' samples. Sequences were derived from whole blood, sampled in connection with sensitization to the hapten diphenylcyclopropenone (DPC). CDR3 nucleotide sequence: TGCAGTGCGCGAGGGACTAGCGGGAGGTCCCACTCCTACAATGAGCAGTTCTTC. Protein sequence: CSARGTSGRSHSYNEQFF.